These 32 T cell receptor beta chains were all obtained from the same sample, sequenced in a study of low-dose radiotherapy and immunotherapy resistance in tumors. The time point: before trial treatment. PCR amplification of the TCRs was performed with Phusion for 20 PCR cycles, and it relied on a constant-region primer together with a V-primer adapter. TCRdb reanalysed the reads using MiXCR and keeps one entry per CDR3 protein. The sample has fewer than 60,000 distinct CDR3 sequences; 12% are singletons. Here the sequenced sample was PBMCs, taken before treatment. The receptors here all came from a female donor with ovarian cancer.

This clonotype occurred many times. The junction shows a germline mismatch at one end, possibly a read error. The rearrangement joins TRBV27 to TRBJ2-7, with a possible D match to TRBD1 (6 bases). Germline V CDR1 and CDR2: MNHEY, SMNVEV (reference sequence). The CDR3 sequence is 15 residues long. As DNA, the CDR3 is TGTGCCAGCAGTTTATCCTCTTTCCCCAAGGGGGAGCTGAACTTC. Protein: CASSLSSFPKGELNF.

Only a few counts were recorded for this clonotype. The V gene is TRBV19, the J gene TRBJ2-4, with TRBD1 as a possible D gene (8 bases). Trimming removed 6 bases at V and 13 bases at J, with 25 bases between. The CDR3 contains 15 residues. Germline V lookup: CDR1 LNHDA, CDR2 SQIVND (reference sequence). CDR3 bases: TGTGCCAGTAGGGATACAGGGGGGGCCCTGAAAGGCCAGTACTTC. It is translated as CASRDTGGALKGQYF.

Many counts were recorded for this clonotype. The J gene is TRBJ2-1, the V gene TRBV5-5; D possibly matches TRBD1 or TRBD2 (5 bases each). The CDR3 is 16 residues long. The V end was cut by 3 bases, the J end by 8 bases, with 21 bases between. Germline lookup yields CDR1 SGHKS and CDR2 YYEKEE (reference sequence). CDR3 bases: TGTGCCAGCAGCTGGGGCCCGGGTCTCGGGGACGATGAGCAGTTCTTC. Amino acid sequence: CASSWGPGLGDDEQFF.

V is TRBV6-6 and J is TRBJ1-5; maybe TRBD1 (5 bases). The germline CDR1 and CDR2 sequences are MNHNY and SVGAGI (reference sequence). The CDR3 covers 13 residues. V lost 2 bases and J lost 11, with 13 bases in between. CDR3 residues: CASSYERVGAQHF. Here the CDR3 DNA reads TGTGCCAGCAGTTACGAGAGAGTAGGGGCCCAGCATTTT.

Many counts were recorded for this clonotype. The CDR3 coding sequence is TGCGCCAGCAGCTCCAGCCTTGAAGCTTTCTTT. Protein product: CASSSSLEAFF. V usage is TRBV5-1 and J usage is TRBJ1-1; D is undetermined. This CDR3 has 11 residues. CDR1 and CDR2 from the germline V gene are SGHRS and YFSETQ. Deletions cut 3 bases from V and 7 bases from J, with 7 bases between.

A remark on this clonotype: A far larger clone is a single base away, which makes a read error likely. This sequence joins TRBV27 and TRBJ2-7; D unclear. Germline V gene lookup returns CDR1 MNHEY and CDR2 SMNVEV (reference sequence). V lost 2 bases to trimming and J lost 7 bases, with 9 bases between them. The CDR3 consists of 12 residues. The CDR3 is CASSLIGNEQYF. The DNA of the CDR3 is TGTGCCAGCAGTTTAATAGGGAATGAGCAGTACTTC.

Of note for this clonotype: A read error likely explains this, since a far larger clone differs by one base. The chain couples TRBV29-1 to TRBJ2-5; 13 bases align to TRBD2. CDR3 length: 13 amino acids. V trimming: 6 bases; J trimming: 11 bases; junction bases outside the gene matches: 9. Germline V gene lookup returns CDR1 SQVTM and CDR2 ANQGSEA. The CDR3 DNA reads as TGCAGCGTCGGACTAGCGGGAGTCAATGAGCAGTACTTC. Translation: CSVGLAGVNEQYF.

This clonotype was detected ten times or more. The J gene is TRBJ2-4, the V gene TRBV10-3; the match to TRBD2 covers 10 bases. The V gene's germline CDR1 is ENHRY and CDR2 SYGVKD. V trimming: 2 bases; J trimming: 0 bases; junction bases outside the gene matches: 10. CDR3 length: 19 residues. CDR3 amino acids: CAISEELAGALLAKNIQYF. DNA for the CDR3: TGTGCCATCAGTGAGGAGCTAGCGGGGGCCCTCCTAGCCAAAAACATTCAGTACTTC.

The sample holds many counts of this clonotype. V usage is TRBV29-1 and J usage is TRBJ2-1, with TRBD2 as a possible D gene (7 bases). The CDR3 contains 16 residues. Germline V gene sequence: CDR1 SQVTM, CDR2 ANQGSEA. The ends were cut back, 4 bases at V and 8 bases at J, with 24 bases in the middle. In nucleotides, the CDR3 is TGCAGCGTTGGGGGGGGGCAGGACCTAGGCACCGATGAGCAGTTCTTC. This sequence encodes CSVGGGQDLGTDEQFF.

This clonotype was counted many times. V is TRBV29-1 and J is TRBJ1-2, with D unclear. From germline, CDR1 is SQVTM and CDR2 ANQGSEA. V was trimmed by 3 bases and J by 0 bases, leaving 17 bases between them. This CDR3 is built from 16 residues. The DNA of the CDR3 is TGCAGCGTTGACGCGGGCCCTGGAGGCTCTAACTATGGCTACACCTTC. Encoded protein: CSVDAGPGGSNYGYTF.

This clonotype showed up many times. V is TRBV9 and J is TRBJ2-1; perhaps TRBD1 as D (6 bases). The CDR3 runs 15 residues. The V end was cut by 3 bases, the J end by 4 bases, with 14 bases between. Germline lookup yields CDR1 SGDLS and CDR2 YYNGEE. CDR3: CASSGLTGKYNEQFF. CDR3 sequence (DNA): TGTGCCAGCAGCGGCCTTACAGGGAAGTACAATGAGCAGTTCTTC.

Judged by abundance, this clonotype is medium-sized. The J gene is TRBJ2-3, the V gene TRBV20-1, with 14 bases fitting TRBD2. V lost 2 bases to trimming and J lost 8 bases; unmatched junction nucleotides: 12. The germline CDR1 and CDR2 sequences are DFQATT and SNEGSKA (reference sequence). CDR3 length: 17 residues. The CDR3 region is CSARQGLAGAISGTQYF. CDR3 DNA sequence: TGCAGTGCTAGACAGGGACTAGCGGGGGCCATCTCGGGTACGCAGTATTTT.

This clonotype was detected many times. V is TRBV11-2 and J is TRBJ2-1, with no clear D. The germline CDR1 and CDR2 sequences are SGHAT and FQNNGV. Trimming shortened V by 6 bases and J by 5 bases, and 20 bases separated the two germline ends. This CDR3 comprises 16 residues. CDR3 DNA: TGTGCCAGCAGACGTCCATGGGGAAAAAAAGACAATGAGCAGTTCTTC. Its translation: CASRRPWGKKDNEQFF. Using reference TRBV11-2 and TRBJ2-1 for the parts outside the CDR3, the full variable domain is EAGVAQSPRYKIIEKRQSVAFWCNPISGHATLYWYQQILGQGPKLLIQFQNNGVVDDSQLPKDRFSAERLKGVDSTLKIQPAKLEDSAVYLCASRRPWGKKDNEQFFGPGTRLTVL.

At least ten counts were recorded for this clonotype. The rearrangement links TRBV5-1 to TRBJ2-3; D remains ambiguous. Germline CDR1 and CDR2: SGHRS and YFSETQ. V was pared by 4 bases and J by 0 bases, with 18 bases between. CDR3 length: 17 residues. CDR3 nucleotide sequence: TGCGCCAGCAGCGACGAATTCGGCGGTGGGAGCACAGATACGCAGTATTTT. It encodes CASSDEFGGGSTDTQYF. Based on the CDR3 plus reference TRBV5-1 and TRBJ2-3, the full variable domain is KAGVTQTPRYLIKTRGQQVTLSCSPISGHRSVSWYQQTPGQGLQFLFEYFSETQRNKGNFPGRFSGRQFSNSRSEMNVSTLELGDSALYLCASSDEFGGGSTDTQYFGPGTRLTVL.

This clonotype occurred many times. The chain recombines TRBV29-1 with TRBJ1-3, with TRBD1 matching 7 bases. The CDR3 runs to 13 residues. V lost 4 bases, J lost 2 bases, and 2 bases stayed unmatched. Germline assignment: CDR1 SQVTM and CDR2 ANQGSEA. The CDR3 loop is CSVAGQAGNTIYF. In DNA, the CDR3 is TGCAGCGTTGCAGGACAGGCTGGAAACACCATATATTTT. The full variable domain, in which reference TRBV29-1 and TRBJ1-3 provide the parts outside the CDR3, is SAVISQKPSRDICQRGTSLTIQCQVDSQVTMMFWYRQQPGQSLTLIATANQGSEATYESGFVIDKFPISRPNLTFSTLTVSNMSPEDSSIYLCSVAGQAGNTIYFGEGSWLTVV.

This clonotype has ten or more counts. J is TRBJ2-2 and V is TRBV4-1; no reliable D call. The CDR3 totals 14 residues. Between the trimmed V and J ends, which lost 4 bases and 6 bases, there was a span of 12 bases. Germline V gives CDR1 MGHRA, CDR2 YSYEKL. The DNA of the CDR3 is TGCGCCAGCAGCCCCTTGGGGTTGTCCGGGGAGCTGTTTTTT. Amino acid sequence: CASSPLGLSGELFF.

There are many counts of this clonotype. The CDR3 DNA is TGTGCCAGCAGTTTCCGTTACGGGACTAGCGGGGACGGGAGCGAGCAGTACTTC. It specifies CASSFRYGTSGDGSEQYF. The V and J genes are TRBV12-3 or TRBV12-4 and TRBJ2-7; 13 nucleotides line up with TRBD2. V lost 3 bases, J lost 6 bases, and 14 bases stayed unmatched. CDR3 size: 18 residues.

This clonotype occurred many times. This chain connects TRBV12-3 or TRBV12-4 to TRBJ2-1; 13 nucleotides align to TRBD2. After removal of 7 bases from V and 10 bases from J, the junction contained 7 bases not matched to a gene. This CDR3 comprises 14 residues. CDR3 region: CASTGLAGTGEQFF. DNA for the CDR3: TGTGCCAGCACGGGACTAGCGGGAACGGGGGAGCAGTTCTTC.

This clonotype was seen at least ten times. The chain couples TRBV30 to TRBJ2-1, with D possibly matching TRBD2 (6 bases). The CDR3 is 15 amino acids. V was pared by 3 bases and J by 3 bases, with 15 bases between. Germline V lookup: CDR1 GTSNPN, CDR2 SVGIG (reference sequence). Written as DNA, the CDR3 is TGTGCCTGGAGGAGAGCGGGTTCCCACTACAATGAGCAGTTCTTC. This codes for CAWRRAGSHYNEQFF.

This clonotype was seen just once. This sequence is one base from a far larger clone and is likely a read error. This chain joins TRBV6-5 and TRBJ2-2; possible D gene TRBD2, 7 bases. V was pared by 7 bases and J by 4 bases, with 25 bases between. CDR1 and CDR2 (germline): MNHEY, SVGAGI. This CDR3 is 18 amino acids long. The CDR3 loop is CASTLHGGPRTCTGELFF. The CDR3 nucleotides are TGTGCCAGCACCCTACACGGGGGGCCTAGGACCTGCACCGGGGAGCTGTTTTTT.

There are many counts of this clonotype. The V gene is TRBV12-3 or TRBV12-4, the J gene TRBJ2-1, with D perhaps matching TRBD2 (6 bases). V shed 5 bases and J shed 5 bases, with 16 bases lying between them. This CDR3 has 15 amino acids. Written as DNA, the CDR3 is TGTGCCAGCAGTAAACGACTAGGGACTCACAATGAGCAGTTCTTC. Protein sequence: CASSKRLGTHNEQFF.

This clonotype was detected once. For the CDR3, the DNA is TGTGCCAGCAGTTACTCCGCTAGCGGGAGCTACGAGCAGTACTTC. Translated, it gives CASSYSASGSYEQYF. The V and J genes are TRBV6-8 and TRBJ2-7, with TRBD2 identical over 10 bases. J gave up 3 bases and V 0 bases, and 2 bases lay outside the gene matches. This CDR3 comprises 15 residues. Germline V lookup: CDR1 MNHGY, CDR2 SAAAGT.

This clonotype has at least ten counts. This chain joins TRBV9 and TRBJ1-2, with 7 bases lining up with TRBD1. The germline gives CDR1 SGDLS, CDR2 YYNGEE. The length of the CDR3 is 16 residues. V shed 3 bases and J 6 bases; nucleotides not matched to a gene: 14. CDR3 in amino acids: CASSGRGGGGTNGYTF. The CDR3 coding sequence is TGTGCCAGCAGCGGCCGAGGGGGCGGAGGGACTAATGGCTACACCTTC.

This clonotype was recorded at least ten times. J is TRBJ2-7 and V is TRBV20-1, with D hard to call. The CDR3 is 13 residues long. The germline gives CDR1 DFQATT, CDR2 SNEGSKA (reference sequence). V shed 6 bases and J shed 3 bases, with 15 bases lying between them. CDR3 loop: CSAPRDGDYEQYF. CDR3 DNA sequence: TGCAGTGCCCCCCGAGACGGAGACTACGAGCAGTACTTC.

At least ten counts were recorded for this clonotype. The genes are TRBV12-3 or TRBV12-4 and TRBJ1-2, with TRBD1 as a possible D gene (5 bases). Trimming cost V 5 bases and J 5 bases, with 12 bases left between them. The CDR3 is 13 residues long. CDR3 nucleotide sequence: TGTGCCAGCAGTCCCAGACAGAGATATGGCTACACCTTC. Translated, it gives CASSPRQRYGYTF.

This clonotype was found many times. This sequence joins TRBV18 and TRBJ2-1, with 12 bases lining up with TRBD2. Germline values: CDR1 KGHSH, CDR2 LQKENI. This CDR3 has 17 residues. With 3 bases clipped from V and 8 bases from J, the junction kept 11 bases outside the gene matches. Here the CDR3 DNA reads TGTGCCAGCTCACCCGGACTAGCGGGGACCGGTTTCGATGAGCAGTTCTTC. It yields the protein CASSPGLAGTGFDEQFF.

This clonotype was observed many times. The rearrangement joins TRBV7-3 to TRBJ1-1; D is undetermined. This CDR3 spans 13 amino acids. The germline CDR1 and CDR2 sequences are SGHTA and FQGTGA. Between the trimmed V and J ends, which lost 5 bases and 3 bases, there was a span of 10 bases. In nucleotides, the CDR3 is TGTGCCAGCAGCGTCCGGACGGACACTGAAGCTTTCTTT. Protein: CASSVRTDTEAFF.

This clonotype was observed many times. The chain links TRBV7-9 to TRBJ2-2; 10 bases line up with TRBD2. The CDR3 is made up of 16 amino acids. Germline V gene lookup returns CDR1 SEHNR and CDR2 FQNEAQ (reference sequence). The V gene end was trimmed by 0 bases and the J gene end by 5 bases; junction bases not matched to a gene: 3. The CDR3 DNA follows: TGTGCCAGCAGCTTAGCCCCACTAGCGGGGACCGGGGAGCTGTTTTTT. Translated, it gives CASSLAPLAGTGELFF. Based on the CDR3 plus reference TRBV7-9 and TRBJ2-2, the full variable domain is DTGVSQNPRHKITKRGQNVTFRCDPISEHNRLYWYRQTLGQGPEFLTYFQNEAQLEKSRLLSDRFSAERPKGSFSTLEIQRTEQGDSAMYLCASSLAPLAGTGELFFGEGSRLTVL.

This clonotype was counted many times. The chain carries TRBV3-1 and TRBJ2-1; 10 nucleotides agree with TRBD2. Germline V gives CDR1 LGHDT, CDR2 YNNKEL (reference sequence). This CDR3 is 15 amino acids long. J gave up 7 bases and V 4 bases, and 7 bases lay outside the gene matches. The CDR3 DNA sequence: TGTGCCAGCAGCCCTAGCGGGGGCCGGGCGAATGAGCAGTTCTTC. This codes for CASSPSGGRANEQFF.

This clonotype has ten or more counts. As DNA, the CDR3 is TGTGCCAGCACCGAGGGTTTCGGGGCCAACGTCCTGACTTTC. It is translated as CASTEGFGANVLTF. The gene calls are TRBV9 and TRBJ2-6, with a weak D call TRBD2 (5 bases). The CDR3 is 14 residues long. Trimming left V 6 bases short and J 4 bases short, with 11 bases between. Germline CDR1 is SGDLS and CDR2 is YYNGEE.

The sample holds many counts of this clonotype. V and J are TRBV29-1 and TRBJ2-2, with no clear D. Per the germline V gene, CDR1 is SQVTM and CDR2 is ANQGSEA. The CDR3 sequence is 13 residues long. V was pared by 6 bases and J by 1 base, with 9 bases between. DNA of the CDR3: TGCAGCGTCGCACATAAGAACACCGGGGAGCTGTTTTTT. The encoded protein is CSVAHKNTGELFF.

This clonotype was found many times. This chain uses TRBV29-1 with TRBJ2-2; D gene unclear. The CDR3 runs 11 residues. Deletions cut 5 bases from V and 3 bases from J, with 4 bases between. CDR1 and CDR2 (germline): SQVTM, ANQGSEA. DNA for the CDR3: TGCAGCGTTTCGGACACCGGGGAGCTGTTTTTT. Translated, it gives CSVSDTGELFF.